The present TCR beta chain was sequenced within a study of blood T cell repertoires in COVID-19. For the study at large: Spain, Italy and the United States supplied samples that represented acute and convalescent COVID-19.

Methods used by the authors: Nucleated cell number was recorded as an estimate derived from reference gene primer amplification. The data were produced by immunoSEQ multiplex PCR, yet TCRdb's version contains in-frame clones alone and is incomplete. V, J and clone size are taken as reported in that table, and D and trimming were inferred from the DNA itself. The sample includes about 49,000 clones, roughly 90% of them seen just once. In germline, CDR1 is SGHDN, CDR2 FVKESK. There are 16 residues in the CDR3. The trim removed 0 bases at V and 6 bases at J, leaving 6 bases unmatched. The receptor comes from a man of 80 years or more with acute or convalescent COVID-19. Sequencing was carried out using peripheral blood. The rearrangement uses TRBV14 and TRBJ2-1; 9 bases line up with TRBD1. CDR3 protein: CASSQDWGQGSNEQFF. CDR3 nucleotide sequence: TGTGCCAGCAGCCAAGATTGGGGACAGGGATCCAATGAGCAGTTCTTC.